One and the same sample provided the 27 T cell receptor beta chains below, sequenced in a study of OX40 agonist ivuxolimab in advanced cancers. Only in-frame clones appear in the TCRdb table, and some are missing; sequencing was by immunoSEQ multiplex PCR. The table has roughly 90,000 clones, around 94% seen once; the top ten hold about 2.4%. Material: CD4+ or CD8+ T cells sorted from blood, obtained in a trial of the OX40 agonist ivuxolimab. These TCRs come from an adult with an advanced solid tumor such as melanoma, head and neck, liver or kidney cancer.

The chain couples TRBV4-1 to TRBJ1-2, with 8 bases matching TRBD1. Germline assignment: CDR1 MGHRA and CDR2 YSYEKL. The trim removed 4 bases at V and 4 bases at J, leaving 8 bases unmatched. The CDR3 consists of 15 residues. Here the CDR3 reads CASSRPPGQGYGYTF. CDR3 DNA sequence: TGCGCCAGCAGCCGCCCTCCAGGACAGGGCTATGGCTACACCTTC.

This sequence joins TRBV13 and TRBJ2-7; tentative D call: TRBD2 (5 bases). V shed 0 bases and J shed 0 bases, with 12 bases lying between them. Germline values: CDR1 PRHDT, CDR2 FYEKMQ (reference sequence). The CDR3 extends over 16 amino acids. The CDR3 DNA sequence: TGTGCCAGCAGCTTAGGCCTGCCGGGAAGCTCCTACGAGCAGTACTTC. Translation: CASSLGLPGSSYEQYF.

The chain joins TRBV29-1 to TRBJ2-7; D is perhaps TRBD1 (5 bases). V lost 2 bases, J lost 5 bases, and 10 bases lay in between. Looked up from germline, CDR1 is SQVTM and CDR2 is ANQGSEA. CDR3 length: 12 residues. CDR3 DNA sequence: TGCAGCGTTGAAATCCGGACAAACGAGCAGTACTTC. Residues: CSVEIRTNEQYF.

The V gene is TRBV11-2, the J gene TRBJ2-7; D is uncertain. The CDR3 is made up of 11 amino acids. V gave up 1 base and J gave up 6 bases, with 4 bases separating them. From germline, CDR1 is SGHAT and CDR2 FQNNGV. CDR3 in DNA: TGTGCCAGCAGCTTAGCACGCGAGCAGTACTTC. Translation: CASSLAREQYF. Combining the CDR3 with reference TRBV11-2 and TRBJ2-7 gives the whole variable domain EAGVAQSPRYKIIEKRQSVAFWCNPISGHATLYWYQQILGQGPKLLIQFQNNGVVDDSQLPKDRFSAERLKGVDSTLKIQPAKLEDSAVYLCASSLAREQYFGPGTRLTVT.

The chain carries TRBV9 and TRBJ1-5; 8 bases match TRBD1. V lost 4 bases to trimming and J lost 2 bases; unmatched junction nucleotides: 2. CDR1 is SGDLS and CDR2 is YYNGEE in the germline V gene. The CDR3 covers 14 residues. CDR3 sequence reads: CASSQDRGNQPQHF. The DNA for the CDR3 is TGTGCCAGCAGCCAGGACAGGGGCAATCAGCCCCAGCATTTT.

In nucleotides, the CDR3 is TGTGCCAGCAGTCAGGGCTACTATAATTCACCCCTCCACTTT. Translated: CASSQGYYNSPLHF. The chain joins TRBV25-1 to TRBJ1-6, with D perhaps matching TRBD1 (5 bases). The length of the CDR3 is 14 residues. Trimming took 5 bases from V and 3 from J, leaving 8 bases between them. Germline lookup yields CDR1 MGHDK and CDR2 SYGVNS.

The count of this clone is one. The rearrangement links TRBV6-5 to TRBJ2-7; no reliable D call. Trimming cost V 2 bases and J 0 bases, with 8 bases left between them. There are 14 residues in the CDR3. CDR1 and CDR2 (germline): MNHEY, SVGAGI. CDR3 bases: TGTGCCAGCAGTTACGGTGTAATCTCCTACGAGCAGTACTTC. It encodes CASSYGVISYEQYF.

The chain joins TRBV27 to TRBJ1-6; D gene uncertain. Germline values: CDR1 MNHEY, CDR2 SMNVEV (reference sequence). The CDR3 runs to 16 residues. Trimming removed 3 bases at V and 6 bases at J, with 15 bases between. CDR3 nucleotide sequence: TGTGCCAGCAGTTTTCTAAATCTACGGGGTAATTCACCCCTCCACTTT. Its translation: CASSFLNLRGNSPLHF.

This chain uses TRBV6-5 with TRBJ2-7; a weak D match, TRBD1 (5 bases). Germline assignment: CDR1 MNHEY and CDR2 SVGAGI. V lost 7 bases to trimming and J lost 0 bases, with 7 bases between them. This CDR3 comprises 12 residues. CDR3 coding DNA: TGTGCCAGCACCGACAGCTCCTACGAGCAGTACTTC. It specifies CASTDSSYEQYF.

This clone was counted between two and nine times. The chain uses TRBV6-5 and TRBJ1-6; perhaps TRBD1 as D (5 bases). The CDR3 loop spans 14 amino acids. Germline assignment: CDR1 MNHEY and CDR2 SVGAGI. The V end lost 4 bases, the J end lost 14 bases, and 18 bases lay between the germline ends. The chain's CDR3 is CASSFGQRVTTLHF. DNA for the CDR3: TGTGCCAGCAGTTTTGGACAAAGGGTCACGACCCTCCACTTT.

CDR3 in DNA: TGTGCCAGCAGCGTAGGGCAGGATGGCTACACCTTC. It codes for CASSVGQDGYTF. V is TRBV9 and J is TRBJ1-2; D is unresolved. CDR3 length: 12 residues. Germline V lookup: CDR1 SGDLS, CDR2 YYNGEE. V lost 0 bases to trimming and J lost 6 bases, with 6 bases between them.

About this clone itself: Other DNA sequences in this sample translate to the same CDR3. The rearrangement links TRBV27 to TRBJ2-1; D remains unclear. Germline assignment: CDR1 MNHEY and CDR2 SMNVEV (reference sequence). Trimming stripped 0 bases from V and 6 bases from J, with 9 bases between. The CDR3 is 14 residues long. The CDR3 sequence: CASSLSVQLNEQFF. The CDR3, as DNA: TGTGCCAGCAGTTTATCGGTACAGCTCAATGAGCAGTTCTTC.

The chain joins TRBV29-1 to TRBJ2-7; D remains unclear. Germline CDR1 reads SQVTM; CDR2 reads ANQGSEA. V shed 5 bases and J shed 0 bases, with 5 bases lying between them. CDR3 length: 11 residues. CDR3 DNA: TGCAGCGTTTTTACCTCCTACGAGCAGTACTTC. The encoded protein is CSVFTSYEQYF.

This clone was counted a single time. The chain has TRBV27 and TRBJ2-1; D is possibly TRBD1 (6 bases). CDR3 length: 14 amino acids. Germline V lookup: CDR1 MNHEY, CDR2 SMNVEV (reference sequence). V dropped 5 bases and J dropped 7 bases, with 15 bases sitting between them. Here the CDR3 DNA reads TGTGCCAGCAGTCTAAGGGGGTGGGGAAATGAGCAGTTCTTC. This codes for CASSLRGWGNEQFF.

The chain employs TRBV5-6 and TRBJ1-1; D call uncertain. V was shortened by 2 bases and J by 4 bases, with 9 bases between the two germline ends. The CDR3 is made up of 13 amino acids. CDR1 and CDR2 (germline): SGHDT, YYEEEE. The CDR3 sequence is CASSLGLSTEAFF. The CDR3, as DNA: TGTGCCAGCAGCTTAGGACTGAGCACTGAAGCTTTCTTT.

The chain employs TRBV4-3 and TRBJ2-1, with 10 bases matching TRBD2. The CDR3 extends over 16 amino acids. V was pared by 1 base and J by 6 bases, with 6 bases of the junction left unmatched. Germline loops: CDR1 LGHNA, CDR2 YSLEER. The CDR3 coding sequence is TGCGCCAGCAGCCAAGGTAGCGGGGGGCGCCCCAATGAGCAGTTCTTC. This translates into CASSQGSGGRPNEQFF.

The chain is built from TRBV19 and TRBJ1-5; no clear D. The CDR3 is made up of 13 amino acids. V was cut by 6 bases and J by 1 base, with 7 bases left in between. Germline CDR1 LNHDA, CDR2 SQIVND (reference sequence). The CDR3 DNA follows: TGTGCCAGTAGGGACGTAAGCAATCAGCCCCAGCATTTT. It encodes CASRDVSNQPQHF.

The genes are TRBV4-1 and TRBJ1-4, with 7 bases aligning to TRBD1. Trimming at V came to 3 bases and at J to 5 bases, leaving 12 bases not matched to a gene. Germline V gene lookup returns CDR1 MGHRA and CDR2 YSYEKL. The CDR3 spans 17 residues. The CDR3 coding sequence is TGCGCCAGCAGCCAGGGCGTCCTGACAGGGTGGAATGAAAAACTGTTTTTT. Encoded protein: CASSQGVLTGWNEKLFF.

The V and J genes are TRBV4-2 and TRBJ2-1, with D tentatively TRBD2 (6 bases). The V and J ends lost 4 bases and 0 bases respectively, with 10 bases between them. The CDR3 sequence is 15 residues long. CDR1 and CDR2 from the germline V gene are LGHNA and YNFKEQ. The CDR3 sequence: CASSPTGDSYNEQFF. The CDR3 DNA reads as TGTGCCAGCAGCCCGACGGGGGACTCCTACAATGAGCAGTTCTTC.

On this clone itself: This sample includes further DNA sequences coding for the same CDR3. The chain recombines TRBV19 with TRBJ2-7; 8 nucleotides line up with TRBD1. V lost 5 bases and J lost 2; bases outside the gene matches: 5. In germline, CDR1 is LNHDA, CDR2 SQIVND (reference sequence). CDR3 length: 14 amino acids. The CDR3 nucleotides read TGTGCCAGTAGTGCCGGGACAGGAACCTACGAGCAGTACTTC. Its translation: CASSAGTGTYEQYF.

This sequence joins TRBV5-1 and TRBJ1-3; D is uncertain. The ends were cut back, 6 bases at V and 0 bases at J, with 10 bases in the middle. This CDR3 comprises 14 residues. Germline V gives CDR1 SGHRS, CDR2 YFSETQ. The CDR3 protein is CASTPGNSGNTIYF. CDR3 sequence (DNA): TGCGCCAGCACCCCGGGAAACTCTGGAAACACCATATATTTT.

The chain uses TRBV27 and TRBJ2-3; 13 bases are shared with TRBD2. The CDR3 is 17 amino acids. Germline V gene sequence: CDR1 MNHEY, CDR2 SMNVEV (reference sequence). J lost 2 bases, V lost 7 bases, and 9 bases had no gene match. The CDR3 protein is CASNPRGLAGFTDTQYF. CDR3 DNA sequence: TGTGCCAGCAACCCTCGGGGACTAGCGGGATTCACAGATACGCAGTATTTT.

Here the CDR3 DNA reads TGTGCCACCAGCAGAGATAGACAGACTTATAATTCACCCCTCCACTTT. It specifies CATSRDRQTYNSPLHF. The chain recombines TRBV15 with TRBJ1-6, with D possibly matching TRBD1 (5 bases). The germline V gene encodes CDR1 LNHNV and CDR2 YYDKDF (reference sequence). With 0 bases removed from V and 4 bases from J, the gap between germline ends came to 10 bases. The length of the CDR3 is 16 residues.

This clone was picked up one time. CDR3 sequence: CASSVPVSYDTQYF. The CDR3 nucleotides read TGTGCCAGCAGCGTACCAGTTTCCTACGATACGCAGTATTTT. The chain combines TRBV9 with TRBJ2-3; no definite D call. This CDR3 comprises 14 residues. Trimming took off 1 base at V and 6 bases at J, with 12 bases between the two ends. In germline, CDR1 is SGDLS, CDR2 YYNGEE. The full variable domain, its missing parts supplied by reference TRBV9 and TRBJ2-3, is DSGVTQTPKHLITATGQRVTLRCSPRSGDLSVYWYQQSLDQGLQFLIQYYNGEERAKGNILERFSAQQFPDLHSELNLSSLELGDSALYFCASSVPVSYDTQYFGPGTRLTVL.

This chain links TRBV13 with TRBJ2-3; TRBD2 matches at 10 bases. CDR1 and CDR2 (germline): PRHDT, FYEKMQ (reference sequence). CDR3 length equals 15 residues. V was pared by 4 bases and J by 2 bases, with 3 bases of the junction left unmatched. The CDR3 reads CASSSGLADTDTQYF. The CDR3, as DNA: TGTGCCAGCAGCTCCGGACTAGCGGACACAGATACGCAGTATTTT. Together with reference TRBV13 and TRBJ2-3, the CDR3 gives the full variable domain: AAGVIQSPRHLIKEKRETATLKCYPIPRHDTVYWYQQGPGQDPQFLISFYEKMQSDKGSIPDRFSAQQFSDYHSELNMSSLELGDSALYFCASSSGLADTDTQYFGPGTRLTVL.

The V and J genes are TRBV19 and TRBJ2-1, with 8 bases lining up with TRBD2. In germline, CDR1 is LNHDA, CDR2 SQIVND (reference sequence). The CDR3 sequence is 12 residues long. V lost 11 bases and J lost 6; bases outside the gene matches: 6. The CDR3 protein is CAARTSRNEQFF. The CDR3, as DNA: TGTGCCGCAAGGACTAGCCGCAATGAGCAGTTCTTC.

The V and J genes are TRBV15 and TRBJ2-7, with D possibly TRBD1 on 5 matching bases. V was cut by 5 bases and J by 2 bases, with 19 bases left in between. Germline lookup yields CDR1 LNHNV and CDR2 YYDKDF (reference sequence). The CDR3 is 16 amino acids. CDR3 protein: CATSPTQGKGTYEQYF. The CDR3 nucleotides are TGTGCCACCAGCCCCACCCAGGGTAAGGGAACCTACGAGCAGTACTTC.